Shown below are 22 T cell receptor beta chains from a single sample sequenced in a study of cytomegalovirus exposure and HLA in healthy donors. 13 Jbeta primers and 60 Vbeta primers were used for the PCR. Repertoires were generated with immunoSEQ multiplex PCR, while TCRdb's copy carries only in-frame clones and drops some. This table has around 170,000 clones, around 80% appearing once. The sample comprised PBMCs. The source of these receptors is a man in his late teens or twenties in good health and CMV-seronegative.

The rearrangement links TRBV7-2 to TRBJ1-3; perhaps TRBD1 as D (6 bases). From germline, CDR1 is SGHTA and CDR2 FQGNSA. Trimming pared 6 bases from V and 1 base from J, leaving 19 bases between. The CDR3 loop spans 17 amino acids. In nucleotides, the CDR3 is TGTGCCAGCAGATTACAGGGTTTGGCATTATCTGGAAACACCATATATTTT. This gives the protein CASRLQGLALSGNTIYF.

The chain joins TRBV11-3 to TRBJ1-1; D not certain. V gave up 1 base and J gave up 1 base, with 7 bases separating them. The CDR3 contains 14 residues. Germline lookup yields CDR1 SGHNT and CDR2 YENEEA. The CDR3 here is CASSLVQRNTEAFF. The CDR3 region has the DNA TGTGCCAGCAGCTTAGTCCAGCGGAACACTGAAGCTTTCTTT.

V usage is TRBV4-2 and J usage is TRBJ2-7, with 13 positions matching TRBD2. The CDR3 has 16 amino acids. The V gene's germline CDR1 is LGHNA and CDR2 YNFKEQ. Trimming cost V 2 bases and J 3 bases; bases outside gene matches: 4. The DNA of the CDR3 is TGTGCCAGCAGCCAACCGGGGACTAGCGGGAACTACGAGCAGTACTTC. Translated, it gives CASSQPGTSGNYEQYF.

This clone was observed a single time. In the same sample, other DNA sequences code for this CDR3. This rearrangement joins TRBV6-1 to TRBJ2-1; D may be TRBD1 (6 bases). The CDR3 loop spans 15 amino acids. In germline, CDR1 is MNHNS, CDR2 SASEGT. V gave up 0 bases and J gave up 0 bases, with 6 bases separating them. As DNA, the CDR3 is TGTGCCAGCAGTGAAGCAGGGGGCTCCTACAATGAGCAGTTCTTC. Translated, it gives CASSEAGGSYNEQFF.

The gene calls are TRBV28 and TRBJ2-1, with TRBD2 matching over 7 bases. The germline CDR1 and CDR2 sequences are MDHEN and SYDVKM. The V gene end was trimmed by 7 bases and the J gene end by 1 base; junction bases not matched to a gene: 4. CDR3 size: 14 residues. Here the CDR3 DNA reads TGTGCCAGCATTGGGGGGGGGTCCTACAATGAGCAGTTCTTC. This sequence encodes CASIGGGSYNEQFF.

The CDR3 sequence: CASSREQGARQPQHF. CDR3 nucleotide sequence: TGTGCCAGCAGTCGGGAACAGGGGGCCCGTCAGCCCCAGCATTTT. The chain has TRBV2 and TRBJ1-5; 9 bases fit TRBD1. J was trimmed by 6 bases and V by 5 bases; bases with no gene match: 8. Germline CDR1 reads SNHLY; CDR2 reads FYNNEI. CDR3 size: 15 residues.

In its sample, this clone was seen a few times. The chain carries TRBV5-1 and TRBJ2-2; D remains unclear. The V gene lost 0 bases and the J gene lost 4 bases, with 10 bases spanning the gap. Germline lookup yields CDR1 SGHRS and CDR2 YFSETQ. The CDR3 is 15 residues long. CDR3 in DNA: TGCGCCAGCAGCTTGGGCTCGGGTGGCACCGGGGAGCTGTTTTTT. Encoded protein: CASSLGSGGTGELFF.

A few counts support this clone. The chain couples TRBV15 to TRBJ2-7; 10 bases align to TRBD1. Germline V CDR1 and CDR2: LNHNV, YYDKDF (reference sequence). The CDR3 sequence is 15 residues long. V was pared by 1 base and J by 2 bases, with 2 bases of the junction left unmatched. The DNA for the CDR3 is TGTGCCACCAGCAGAGGTGGGACAGGGGCCTACGAGCAGTACTTC. It specifies CATSRGGTGAYEQYF.

This chain connects TRBV5-1 to TRBJ2-7; 9 bases agree with TRBD1. CDR3 length: 13 residues. V shed 4 bases and J 6 bases; nucleotides not matched to a gene: 5. Germline V gene lookup returns CDR1 SGHRS and CDR2 YFSETQ. The CDR3 DNA sequence: TGCGCCAGCAGCGTCGACAGGGGGTGCGAGCAGTACTTC. This sequence encodes CASSVDRGCEQYF.

The chain combines TRBV19 with TRBJ2-2; D is unclear. The CDR3 runs 15 residues. Per the germline V gene, CDR1 is LNHDA and CDR2 is SQIVND (reference sequence). Trimming left V 5 bases short and J 4 bases short, with 14 bases between. This chain's CDR3 is CASSPPPERTGELFF. The CDR3 DNA is TGTGCCAGTAGTCCCCCCCCGGAGCGCACCGGGGAGCTGTTTTTT.

Only a few counts were recorded for this clone. The chain employs TRBV7-9 and TRBJ1-5; 8 bases line up with TRBD1. The V and J ends lost 3 bases and 4 bases, in that order; junction bases with no gene match: 8. CDR1 and CDR2 from the germline V gene are SEHNR and FQNEAQ (reference sequence). This CDR3 has 16 residues. CDR3 in DNA: TGTGCCAGCAGCTTTGGCGACAGGGGCAGAAATCAGCCCCAGCATTTT. Translating it yields CASSFGDRGRNQPQHF.

The CDR3 bases are TGTGCCACCGCCTACAGGGGTTCTAAAAACATTCAGTACTTC. Its translation: CATAYRGSKNIQYF. V usage is TRBV6-5 and J usage is TRBJ2-4; TRBD1 matches 7 bases. Germline loops: CDR1 MNHEY, CDR2 SVGAGI. This CDR3 has 14 residues. With V trimmed by 10 bases and J by 4 bases, 10 bases remained unmatched.

The V call is TRBV5-1, the J call TRBJ2-1; D is perhaps TRBD2 (6 bases). The CDR3 loop spans 13 amino acids. The V and J ends lost 4 bases and 3 bases respectively, with 8 bases between them. From germline, CDR1 is SGHRS and CDR2 YFSETQ. The CDR3 DNA follows: TGCGCCAGCAGCCTGGGACTCTACAATGAGCAGTTCTTC. Its translation: CASSLGLYNEQFF.

The chain uses TRBV27 and TRBJ2-7; 12 bases are shared with TRBD2. This CDR3 has 16 residues. Trimming cost V 0 bases and J 6 bases; bases outside gene matches: 6. Germline V gene data show CDR1 as MNHEY and CDR2 as SMNVEV (reference sequence). CDR3 bases: TGTGCCAGCAGTTTATCGACTAGCGGGAGCATGAGCGAGCAGTACTTC. This gives the protein CASSLSTSGSMSEQYF.

The CDR3 spells CASSQELAGGADTQYF. CDR3 sequence (DNA): TGCGCCAGCAGCCAAGAGCTAGCGGGAGGCGCAGATACGCAGTATTTT. The chain has TRBV4-3 and TRBJ2-3, with TRBD2 matching 11 bases. CDR1 and CDR2 (germline): LGHNA, YSLEER. The V and J ends lost 0 bases and 4 bases, in that order; junction bases with no gene match: 3. This CDR3 is built from 16 residues.

This chain links TRBV19 with TRBJ1-5; D not resolved. V lost 9 bases to trimming and J lost 0 bases, with 15 bases between them. CDR3 length: 15 residues. Looked up from germline, CDR1 is LNHDA and CDR2 is SQIVND (reference sequence). CDR3 nucleotide sequence: TGTGCCAGCACACCGACCGGGAATAGCAATCAGCCCCAGCATTTT. Residues: CASTPTGNSNQPQHF. The full variable domain, completed using reference TRBV19 and TRBJ1-5, is DGGITQSPKYLFRKEGQNVTLSCEQNLNHDAMYWYRQDPGQGLRLIYYSQIVNDFQKGDIAEGYSVSREKKESFPLTVTSAQKNPTAFYLCASTPTGNSNQPQHFGDGTRLSIL.

This chain joins TRBV21-1 and TRBJ2-3; the D segment call TRBD2 is taken from the table without a DNA check. TRBV21-1 is a pseudogene. CDR3 length equals 19 residues. The CDR3 loop is CASSITGTGEGIGTDTQYF. CDR3 sequence (DNA): TGTGCCAGCAGCATTACAGGGACGGGGGAGGGAATAGGCACAGATACGCAGTATTTT.

The chain joins TRBV10-3 to TRBJ1-1; a weak D match, TRBD1 (5 bases). The CDR3 loop spans 12 amino acids. V lost 4 bases, J lost 11 bases, and 14 bases lay in between. CDR1 ENHRY and CDR2 SYGVKD come from the germline V gene. The CDR3 DNA sequence: TGTGCCATCAGTGCGGTCAGGGTATACGCTTTCTTT. Translation: CAISAVRVYAFF.

The gene calls are TRBV14 and TRBJ2-2; TRBD2 matches at 9 bases. CDR3 length: 15 amino acids. CDR1 and CDR2 from the germline V gene are SGHDN and FVKESK. V shed 6 bases and J 5 bases; nucleotides not matched to a gene: 7. Here the CDR3 DNA reads TGTGCCAGCAGGAATAGCGGGAGCGGAACCGGGGAGCTGTTTTTT. This codes for CASRNSGSGTGELFF.

This CDR3 is CASSIGGVGEQYF. CDR3 bases: TGTGCCAGTAGTATTGGGGGGGTGGGAGAGCAGTACTTC. The chain has TRBV19 and TRBJ2-7; the match to TRBD2 covers 7 bases. The germline gives CDR1 LNHDA, CDR2 SQIVND (reference sequence). CDR3 size: 13 residues. After removal of 3 bases from V and 7 bases from J, the junction contained 6 bases not matched to a gene.

There are a few counts of this clone. The rearrangement links TRBV9 to TRBJ2-1; perhaps TRBD2 as D (6 bases). The CDR3 has 16 amino acids. The germline gives CDR1 SGDLS, CDR2 YYNGEE. V lost 0 bases, J lost 6 bases, and 16 bases lay in between. The CDR3 DNA reads as TGTGCCAGCAGCGTAGAAGGAGGGGTGTCGAGCAATGAGCAGTTCTTC. Protein: CASSVEGGVSSNEQFF.

J is TRBJ1-2 and V is TRBV5-1, with a tentative D call TRBD1 (6 bases). V was shortened by 0 bases and J by 4 bases, with 13 bases between the two germline ends. This CDR3 spans 15 amino acids. CDR1 SGHRS and CDR2 YFSETQ come from the germline V gene. Here the CDR3 reads CASSLASGQFYGYTF. Here the CDR3 DNA reads TGCGCCAGCAGCTTGGCCTCGGGACAATTCTATGGCTACACCTTC.